This T cell receptor beta chain was obtained from a study of T cell repertoires in cytomegalovirus infection. Turning to the study itself: CMV infection plus the matching HLA type was flagged by public TCR beta signatures. The study's findings and limits: Of the TCR beta families, the public ones yielded a cumulative frequency that identified carriers of CMV plus the relevant HLA.

This clonotype appeared a few times. What it recognizes is unknown. TCRdb analysed the reads with MiXCR anew, one entry per CDR3 protein. The sample carries approximately 180,000 distinct CDR3 sequences, about 21% recorded once. This CDR3 is 16 amino acids long. V lost 3 bases to trimming and J lost 0 bases, with 12 bases between them. Germline V gives CDR1 SNHLY, CDR2 FYNNEI. This clonotype was sampled from a human donor in good health (CMV status not recorded). Some clones in this sample may be carry-over from other donors' samples. The sample taken for sequencing was PBMCs. This chain links TRBV2 with TRBJ2-1; D ambiguous. CDR3 loop: CASSEVGRSSYNEQFF. As DNA, the CDR3 is TGTGCCAGCAGTGAGGTGGGCAGGTCCTCCTACAATGAGCAGTTCTTC.